One and the same sample provided the 30 T cell receptor beta chains below, sequenced in a study of cytomegalovirus exposure and HLA in healthy donors. It was with 60 Vbeta and 13 Jbeta primers that the PCR ran. Sequenced by immunoSEQ multiplex PCR; TCRdb stores in-frame clones only, minus some. The sample shows 200,000 or so clones, 78% of them seen only once. The specimen was PBMCs. These TCRs come from a male donor in good health and CMV-seronegative.

The chain uses TRBV29-1 and TRBJ2-7; the match to TRBD2 covers 12 bases. The CDR3 loop spans 14 amino acids. Per germline, CDR1 SQVTM and CDR2 ANQGSEA. The V and J ends lost 6 bases and 0 bases, in that order; junction bases with no gene match: 3. In DNA, the CDR3 is TGCAGCGTCCGACTAGCGGGGGTCTCCTACGAGCAGTACTTC. Translating it yields CSVRLAGVSYEQYF.

V is TRBV21-1 and J is TRBJ1-2. TRBV21-1 represents a pseudogene. There are 14 residues in the CDR3. CDR3 sequence: CASSKAAGRYGYTF. The CDR3 DNA reads as TGTGCCAGCAGCAAAGCAGCAGGGAGGTATGGCTACACCTTC.

The chain couples TRBV7-6 to TRBJ1-5, with D possibly being TRBD1 (5 bases). V was shortened by 5 bases and J by 3 bases, with 14 bases between the two germline ends. The germline V gene has CDR1 SGHVS and CDR2 FNYEAQ. This CDR3 region has 15 residues. The CDR3 is CASSLRTGSNQPQHF. CDR3 nucleotides: TGTGCCAGCAGCCTCCGCACAGGTTCCAATCAGCCCCAGCATTTT.

The CDR3, as DNA: TGTGCCAGCAGCTTAGGAGGGGGTCGGTACACTGAAGCTTTCTTT. Amino acids: CASSLGGGRYTEAFF. V is TRBV11-2 and J is TRBJ1-1, with a tentative D call TRBD1 (6 bases). Trimming took off 1 base at V and 3 bases at J, with 12 bases between the two ends. The germline gives CDR1 SGHAT, CDR2 FQNNGV. The CDR3 totals 15 residues.

V is TRBV2 and J is TRBJ1-1; D remains unclear. The V end was cut by 2 bases, the J end by 0 bases, with 10 bases between. Germline CDR1 and CDR2: SNHLY and FYNNEI. The CDR3 runs 15 residues. For the CDR3, the DNA is TGTGCCAGCAGTGAACCGAGAATCATGAACACTGAAGCTTTCTTT. Translated: CASSEPRIMNTEAFF.

CDR3 residues: CATVGIRVSYEQYF. CDR3 in DNA: TGTGCCACAGTGGGGATCAGGGTGTCCTACGAGCAGTACTTC. The chain carries TRBV2 and TRBJ2-7; tentative D call: TRBD1 (5 bases). CDR1 and CDR2 (germline): SNHLY, FYNNEI. V was pared by 10 bases and J by 1 base, with 17 bases between. CDR3 length: 14 amino acids.

This clone occurred a few times. The chain couples TRBV6-5 to TRBJ1-1; D perhaps matches TRBD1 (6 bases). The V and J ends lost 5 bases and 7 bases respectively, with 14 bases between them. In germline, CDR1 is MNHEY, CDR2 SVGAGI. The CDR3 loop spans 13 amino acids. This CDR3 is CASSRPTGREAFF. The CDR3 nucleotides are TGTGCCAGCAGTCGCCCGACAGGCCGTGAAGCTTTCTTT.

CDR3 in amino acids: CASSDPAGDPQETQYF. The CDR3 coding sequence is TGTGCCAGCAGTGATCCGGCAGGGGACCCCCAAGAGACCCAGTACTTC. This rearrangement joins TRBV2 to TRBJ2-5; TRBD1 might be the D (6 bases). The CDR3 spans 16 residues. Germline V lookup: CDR1 SNHLY, CDR2 FYNNEI. Trimming removed 3 bases at V and 1 base at J, with 15 bases between.

V and J are TRBV5-1 and TRBJ2-7; D not certain. CDR1 and CDR2 (germline): SGHRS, YFSETQ. The CDR3 sequence is 13 residues long. V lost 5 bases and J lost 3, with 12 bases in between. The CDR3 spells CASSSDWNYEQYF. The CDR3, as DNA: TGCGCCAGCAGTTCCGACTGGAACTACGAGCAGTACTTC. The whole variable domain, remainder taken from reference TRBV5-1 and TRBJ2-7, is KAGVTQTPRYLIKTRGQQVTLSCSPISGHRSVSWYQQTPGQGLQFLFEYFSETQRNKGNFPGRFSGRQFSNSRSEMNVSTLELGDSALYLCASSSDWNYEQYFGPGTRLTVT.

This chain connects TRBV6-5 to TRBJ1-2, with D hard to call. From germline, CDR1 is MNHEY and CDR2 SVGAGI. Trimming removed 0 bases from V and 4 bases from J, with 12 bases in between. CDR3 length: 15 amino acids. Here the CDR3 DNA reads TGTGCCAGCAGTTACTCTAAGACATCTCGCTATGGCTACACCTTC. Translation: CASSYSKTSRYGYTF.

The chain employs TRBV19 and TRBJ2-5, with TRBD2 identical over 7 bases. CDR3 length equals 14 residues. The germline CDR1 and CDR2 sequences are LNHDA and SQIVND (reference sequence). J lost 5 bases, V lost 3 bases, and 6 bases had no gene match. The CDR3 region has the DNA TGTGCCAGTAGTATTGGGGGTAGCGGGGAGACCCAGTACTTC. Its protein is CASSIGGSGETQYF.

The chain links TRBV5-6 to TRBJ2-1, with TRBD1 matching over 7 bases. In germline, CDR1 is SGHDT, CDR2 YYEEEE. J gave up 0 bases and V 2 bases, and 2 bases lay outside the gene matches. The CDR3 consists of 15 residues. This chain's CDR3 is CASSLTGASYNEQFF. Written as DNA, the CDR3 is TGTGCCAGCAGCTTAACAGGGGCCTCCTACAATGAGCAGTTCTTC. Using reference TRBV5-6 and TRBJ2-1 for the parts outside the CDR3, the full variable domain is DAGVTQSPTHLIKTRGQQVTLRCSPKSGHDTVSWYQQALGQGPQFIFQYYEEEERQRGNFPDRFSGHQFPNYSSELNVNALLLGDSALYLCASSLTGASYNEQFFGPGTRLTVL.

The chain is built from TRBV6-5 and TRBJ2-7; D may be TRBD2 (6 bases). Trimming took 2 bases from V and 3 from J, leaving 14 bases between them. CDR3 length: 15 amino acids. Germline assignment: CDR1 MNHEY and CDR2 SVGAGI. The CDR3 sequence: CASSYPRDGDYEQYF. For the CDR3, the DNA is TGTGCCAGCAGTTACCCGCGGGACGGAGACTACGAGCAGTACTTC.

The rearrangement uses TRBV5-8 and TRBJ1-1; weak D call: TRBD1 (6 bases). CDR3 length: 20 amino acids. CDR1 and CDR2 from the germline V gene are SGHTS and YDEGEE. Trimming shortened V by 4 bases and J by 0 bases, and 28 bases separated the two germline ends. This CDR3 reads CASSPPGRRTASFMNTEAFF. The CDR3 DNA is TGTGCCAGCAGCCCGCCAGGGCGGCGGACAGCCTCCTTTATGAACACTGAAGCTTTCTTT. Drawing the rest from reference TRBV5-8 and TRBJ1-1, the complete variable domain is EAGVTQSPTHLIKTRGQQATLRCSPISGHTSVYWYQQALGLGLQFLLWYDEGEERNRGNFPPRFSGRQFPNYSSELNVNALELEDSALYLCASSPPGRRTASFMNTEAFFGQGTRLTVV.

V is TRBV28 and J is TRBJ2-7; 11 nucleotides line up with TRBD1. This CDR3 spans 14 amino acids. Unmatched junction bases numbered 5, after V lost 5 bases and J lost 5 bases. Per the germline V gene, CDR1 is MDHEN and CDR2 is SYDVKM. CDR3 DNA sequence: TGTGCCAGCAGTCGGACAGGGGGCTTGAACGAGCAGTACTTC. It is translated as CASSRTGGLNEQYF.

The CDR3 bases are TGCGCCAGCAGCTTGGAGGACTCGCAAGAGTTCTTC. It specifies CASSLEDSQEFF. This sequence joins TRBV5-1 and TRBJ2-1; a weak D match, TRBD2 (5 bases). There are 12 residues in the CDR3. Germline V lookup: CDR1 SGHRS, CDR2 YFSETQ. V lost 0 bases, J lost 14 bases, and 12 bases lay in between. The full variable domain, rest sourced from reference TRBV5-1 and TRBJ2-1, is KAGVTQTPRYLIKTRGQQVTLSCSPISGHRSVSWYQQTPGQGLQFLFEYFSETQRNKGNFPGRFSGRQFSNSRSEMNVSTLELGDSALYLCASSLEDSQEFFGPGTRLTVL.

There are a few counts of this clone. The genes are TRBV5-1 and TRBJ2-1, with a weak D call TRBD1 (5 bases). The germline V gene encodes CDR1 SGHRS and CDR2 YFSETQ. This CDR3 is built from 13 residues. The ends were cut back, 2 bases at V and 13 bases at J, with 16 bases in the middle. The CDR3 loop reads CASSFRGRETQFF. In nucleotides, the CDR3 is TGCGCCAGCAGCTTTAGGGGAAGAGAGACCCAGTTCTTC.

V is TRBV4-1 and J is TRBJ2-1; the match to TRBD2 covers 7 bases. This CDR3 comprises 15 residues. Trimming at V came to 5 bases and at J to 8 bases, leaving 12 bases not matched to a gene. CDR1 is MGHRA, CDR2 YSYEKL, per germline. CDR3 protein: CASSYGTIESDEQFF. The CDR3 DNA reads as TGCGCCAGCAGCTATGGGACTATTGAGTCAGATGAGCAGTTCTTC.

The chain recombines TRBV11-1 with TRBJ2-1; weak D call: TRBD2 (5 bases). With 4 bases removed from V and 7 bases from J, the gap between germline ends came to 17 bases. The CDR3 loop spans 15 amino acids. In germline, CDR1 is SGHAT, CDR2 FQDESV (reference sequence). For the CDR3, the DNA is TGTGCCAGCAGCTCGGTAGCGCCAAGAGGGAATGAGCAGTTCTTC. Translated: CASSSVAPRGNEQFF.

The J gene is TRBJ2-7, the V gene TRBV9; TRBD1 matches at 8 bases. There are 16 residues in the CDR3. After removal of 4 bases from V and 5 bases from J, the junction contained 14 bases not matched to a gene. Looked up from germline, CDR1 is SGDLS and CDR2 is YYNGEE. CDR3 residues: CASSPGGAVGSHEQYF. The DNA of the CDR3 is TGTGCCAGCAGCCCAGGGGGCGCGGTGGGTTCCCACGAGCAGTACTTC.

The rearrangement joins TRBV6-6 to TRBJ2-3, with 7 bases lining up with TRBD2. Germline loops: CDR1 MNHNY, CDR2 SVGAGI (reference sequence). V lost 8 bases, J lost 6 bases, and 11 bases stayed unmatched. The CDR3 runs to 14 residues. Written as DNA, the CDR3 is TGTGCCAGCTTAGTTTTAGGGAGGGAGGATACGCAGTATTTT. It yields the protein CASLVLGREDTQYF.

The chain carries TRBV6-1 and TRBJ2-5; 7 bases match TRBD2. CDR1 and CDR2 from the germline V gene are MNHNS and SASEGT. This CDR3 contains 17 residues. With V trimmed by 2 bases and J by 4 bases, 13 bases remained unmatched. This CDR3 reads CASSELAGVKGRETQYF. The CDR3 bases are TGTGCCAGCAGTGAACTGGCGGGGGTGAAGGGTCGAGAGACCCAGTACTTC.

V is TRBV6-6 and J is TRBJ2-7, with TRBD1 matching 9 bases. The trim removed 5 bases at V and 1 base at J, leaving 3 bases unmatched. Germline values: CDR1 MNHNY, CDR2 SVGAGI (reference sequence). The CDR3 totals 14 residues. CDR3 loop: CASSAGTGSYEQYF. CDR3 DNA: TGTGCCAGCAGTGCCGGGACAGGGTCCTACGAGCAGTACTTC.

V and J are TRBV11-1 and TRBJ1-1, with 7 nucleotides matching TRBD1. The V segment lost 1 base and the J segment 1 base; nucleotides outside the gene matches: 3. CDR3 length: 15 residues. CDR1 is SGHAT and CDR2 is FQDESV in the germline V gene (reference sequence). Written as DNA, the CDR3 is TGTGCCAGCAGCTTAGAGGACAGGACGAACACTGAAGCTTTCTTT. This encodes CASSLEDRTNTEAFF.

This clone was observed a single time. The J gene is TRBJ2-7, the V gene TRBV19; D might be TRBD2 (6 bases). The CDR3 covers 13 residues. In germline, CDR1 is LNHDA, CDR2 SQIVND (reference sequence). V was trimmed by 4 bases and J by 6 bases, leaving 13 bases between them. Here the CDR3 reads CASSRDSVGEQYF. The CDR3 nucleotides read TGTGCCAGTAGTAGGGACTCCGTGGGCGAGCAGTACTTC.

This chain joins TRBV5-4 and TRBJ2-1; D possibly corresponds to TRBD1 (6 bases). V was pared by 6 bases and J by 5 bases, with 15 bases between. In germline, CDR1 is SGHNT, CDR2 YYREEE (reference sequence). This CDR3 spans 14 amino acids. CDR3: CASNTQGLDNEQFF. The CDR3 DNA follows: TGTGCCAGCAATACACAGGGTTTAGACAATGAGCAGTTCTTC.

The V and J genes are TRBV7-9 and TRBJ1-5, with a tentative D call TRBD1 (5 bases). Germline V gives CDR1 SEHNR, CDR2 FQNEAQ (reference sequence). The CDR3 loop spans 16 amino acids. With 4 bases removed from V and 2 bases from J, the gap between germline ends came to 15 bases. CDR3 sequence reads: CASSSGGGTGNQPQHF. DNA of the CDR3: TGTGCCAGCAGCTCGGGGGGGGGAACGGGCAATCAGCCCCAGCATTTT.

The chain combines TRBV6-5 with TRBJ2-3; D is perhaps TRBD2 (5 bases). The germline CDR1 and CDR2 sequences are MNHEY and SVGAGI. This CDR3 has 13 amino acids. Trimming left V 8 bases short and J 4 bases short, with 13 bases between. CDR3 region: CASGGTEADTQYF. CDR3 sequence (DNA): TGTGCCAGCGGAGGAACCGAGGCAGATACGCAGTATTTT.

This clone was seen a single time. The rearrangement uses TRBV9 and TRBJ2-2, with a tentative D call TRBD1 (5 bases). Trimming shortened V by 0 bases and J by 6 bases, and 12 bases separated the two germline ends. Germline CDR1 is SGDLS and CDR2 is YYNGEE. The CDR3 loop spans 15 amino acids. The CDR3 DNA is TGTGCCAGCAGCGTAGCTGGGCAGGGTGCCGGGGAGCTGTTTTTT. This codes for CASSVAGQGAGELFF.

The rearrangement joins TRBV6-6 to TRBJ2-1, with 14 bases identical to TRBD2. Germline CDR1 MNHNY, CDR2 SVGAGI (reference sequence). The CDR3 is made up of 14 amino acids. J was trimmed by 9 bases and V by 7 bases; bases with no gene match: 5. CDR3 in DNA: TGTGCCAGCACAGGGACTAGCGGGAGATTTGAGCAGTTCTTC. Amino acid sequence: CASTGTSGRFEQFF.